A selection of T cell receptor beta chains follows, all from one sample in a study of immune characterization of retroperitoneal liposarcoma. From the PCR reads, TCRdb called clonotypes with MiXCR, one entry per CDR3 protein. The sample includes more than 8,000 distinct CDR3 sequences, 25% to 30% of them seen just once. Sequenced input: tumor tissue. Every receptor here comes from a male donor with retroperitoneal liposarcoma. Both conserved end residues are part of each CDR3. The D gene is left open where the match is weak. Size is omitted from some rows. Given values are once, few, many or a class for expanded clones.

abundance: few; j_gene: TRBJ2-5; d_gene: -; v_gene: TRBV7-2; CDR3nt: TGTGCCAGCAGCACCTGGACAGCAGAGACCCAGTACTTC; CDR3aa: CASSTWTAETQYF
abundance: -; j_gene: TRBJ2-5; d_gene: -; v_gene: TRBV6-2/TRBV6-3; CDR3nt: TGTGCCAGCAGTTGGCAGGGCCAAGAGACCCAGTACTTC; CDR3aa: CASSWQGQETQYF
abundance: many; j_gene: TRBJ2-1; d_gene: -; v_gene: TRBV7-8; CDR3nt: TGTGCCAGCAGCTTCCCTCGAAAGGGAGCCACCTACAATGAGCAGTTCTTC; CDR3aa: CASSFPRKGATYNEQFF
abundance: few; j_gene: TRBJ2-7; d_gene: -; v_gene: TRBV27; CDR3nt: TGTGCCAGCAGTTATCGCCAGGGCCACTACGAGCAGTACTTC; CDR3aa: CASSYRQGHYEQYF
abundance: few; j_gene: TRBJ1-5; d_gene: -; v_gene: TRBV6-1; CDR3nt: TGTGCCAGCAGTGAGCACTTTACAGGATCAGGACAGCCCCAGCATTTT; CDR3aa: CASSEHFTGSGQPQHF
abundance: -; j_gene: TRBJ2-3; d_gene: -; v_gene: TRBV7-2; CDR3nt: TGTGCCAGCAGCCCACCGTTCCTAAGAGGGGGTCCCTACGAGCAGTATTTT; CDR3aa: CASSPPFLRGGPYEQYF
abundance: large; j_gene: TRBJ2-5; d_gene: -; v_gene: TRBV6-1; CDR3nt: TGTGCCAGCAGTGAAGCTGACAGATACCAAGAGACCCAGTACTTC; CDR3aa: CASSEADRYQETQYF
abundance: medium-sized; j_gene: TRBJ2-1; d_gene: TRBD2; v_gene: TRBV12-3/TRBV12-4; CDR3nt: TGTGCCAGCAGTTTAGAGGCTTGGACTAGCGGGAGGGCCAATGAGCAGTTCTTC; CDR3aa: CASSLEAWTSGRANEQFF
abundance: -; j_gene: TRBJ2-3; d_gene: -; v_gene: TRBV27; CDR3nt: TGTGCCAGCAGTTTATCCCCCAGGGGAGATACGCAGTATTTT; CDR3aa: CASSLSPRGDTQYF
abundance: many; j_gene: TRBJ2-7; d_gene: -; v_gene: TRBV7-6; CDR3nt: TGTGCCAGCAGTACCGAGGCTTTCTACGAGCAGTACTTC; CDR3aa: CASSTEAFYEQYF
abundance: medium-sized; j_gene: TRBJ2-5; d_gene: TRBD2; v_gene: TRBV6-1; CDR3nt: TGTGCCGGAGCCCCGGGACTAGCGGGTGATGGGACCCAGTACTTC; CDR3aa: CAGAPGLAGDGTQYF
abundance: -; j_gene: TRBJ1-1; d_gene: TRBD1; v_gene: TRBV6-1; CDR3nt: TGTGCCAGCAGTCAAGGACAGGGTCGGGGCACTGAAGCTTTCTTT; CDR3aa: CASSQGQGRGTEAFF
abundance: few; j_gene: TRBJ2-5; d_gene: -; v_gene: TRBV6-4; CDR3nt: TGTGCCAGCAGTGACCCGTACAGTGCCTACAATGAGCAGTACTTC; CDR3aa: CASSDPYSAYNEQYF
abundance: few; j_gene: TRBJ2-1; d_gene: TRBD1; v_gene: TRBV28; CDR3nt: TGTGCCAGTCCGAGGCAGGGGGTAGGGGAGCAGTTCTTC; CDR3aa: CASPRQGVGEQFF
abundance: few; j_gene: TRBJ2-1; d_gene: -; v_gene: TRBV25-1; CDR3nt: TGTGCCAGCAGCGGACTAGCAGGGGGGGAGACCCAGTTCTTC; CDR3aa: CASSGLAGGETQFF
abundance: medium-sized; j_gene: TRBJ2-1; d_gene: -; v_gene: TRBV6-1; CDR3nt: TGTGCCAGCAGTGAAATGAGGGACTTAAAAAACCAAGAGACCCAGTTCTTC; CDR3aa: CASSEMRDLKNQETQFF
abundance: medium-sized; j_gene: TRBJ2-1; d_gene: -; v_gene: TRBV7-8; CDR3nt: TGTGCCAGCAGACCTTATCAGGGACCCTCCTACGAGCAGTTCTTC; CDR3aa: CASRPYQGPSYEQFF
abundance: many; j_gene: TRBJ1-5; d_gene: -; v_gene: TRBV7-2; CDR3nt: TGTGCCAGCAGCTCTCCCGGGGAGCATCAGCCCCAGCATTTT; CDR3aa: CASSSPGEHQPQHF
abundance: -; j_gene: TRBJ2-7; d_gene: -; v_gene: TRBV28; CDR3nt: TGTGCCAGCAGCACAGGGAACCACGAGCAGTACTTC; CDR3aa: CASSTGNHEQYF
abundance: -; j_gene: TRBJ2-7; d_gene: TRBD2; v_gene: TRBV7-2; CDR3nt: TGTGCCAGCAGCTTAACTAGCGGGAGTTCCTACGAGCAGTACTTC; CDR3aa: CASSLTSGSSYEQYF
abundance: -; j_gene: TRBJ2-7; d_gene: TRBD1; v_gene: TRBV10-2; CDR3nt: TGCGCCAGCACGACAGGGCTCGGAACATCCTACGAGCAGTACTTC; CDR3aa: CASTTGLGTSYEQYF
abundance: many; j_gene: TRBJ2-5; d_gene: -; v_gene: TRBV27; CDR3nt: TGTGCCAGCAGTGGACAGACCCAGTACTTC; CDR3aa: CASSGQTQYF
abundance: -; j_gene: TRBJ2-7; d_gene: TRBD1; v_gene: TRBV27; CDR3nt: TGTGCCAGCAGTTTATCAGGACAGGGTCCTTACGAGCAGTACTTC; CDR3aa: CASSLSGQGPYEQYF
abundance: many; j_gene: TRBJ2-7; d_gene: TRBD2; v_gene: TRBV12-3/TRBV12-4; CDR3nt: TGTGCCAGCAGTTTCACAGGGACTAGCGATGAGCAGTACTTC; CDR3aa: CASSFTGTSDEQYF
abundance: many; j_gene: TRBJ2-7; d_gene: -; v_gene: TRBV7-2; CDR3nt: TGTGCCAGCAGCCCTTGGAGAGGAACCTACGAGCAGTACTTC; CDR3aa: CASSPWRGTYEQYF
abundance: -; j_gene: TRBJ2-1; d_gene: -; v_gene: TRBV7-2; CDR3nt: TGTGCCAGCAGCGCTCCTTTCGTGGCAGGGGACGAGACCCAGTTCTTC; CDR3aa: CASSAPFVAGDETQFF
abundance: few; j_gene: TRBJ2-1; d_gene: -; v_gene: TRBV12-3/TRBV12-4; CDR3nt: TGTGCCAGCAGTCCCGGTTCGGGACCTGACAATGAGCAGTTCTTC; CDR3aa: CASSPGSGPDNEQFF
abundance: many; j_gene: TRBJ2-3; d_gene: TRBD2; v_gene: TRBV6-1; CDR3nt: TGTGCCAGCAGTTATCGCGGGGGGGCGTTAGATACGCAGTATTTT; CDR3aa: CASSYRGGALDTQYF
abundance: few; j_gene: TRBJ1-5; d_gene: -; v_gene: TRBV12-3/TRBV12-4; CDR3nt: TGTGCCAGCAGTCCCCCCCGGAGCAATCAGCCCCAGCATTTT; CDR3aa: CASSPPRSNQPQHF
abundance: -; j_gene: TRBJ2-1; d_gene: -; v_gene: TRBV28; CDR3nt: TGTGCCAGCAGTATCTACCTCACTGAGCAGTTCTTC; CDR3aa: CASSIYLTEQFF
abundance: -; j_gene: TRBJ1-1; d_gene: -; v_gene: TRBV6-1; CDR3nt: TGTGCCAGCAGTGACTCTACGACAGGCCGAATTGAAGCTTTCTTT; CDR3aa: CASSDSTTGRIEAFF
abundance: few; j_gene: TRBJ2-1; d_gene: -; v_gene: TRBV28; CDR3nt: TGTGCCAGCAGTTTAGGGGGGTGGAATGAGCAGTTCTTC; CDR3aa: CASSLGGWNEQFF
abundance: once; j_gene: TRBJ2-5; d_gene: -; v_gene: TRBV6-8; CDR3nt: TGTGCCAGCAGTTACCGCACTTCCGACAGAGAAGAGACCCAGTACTTC; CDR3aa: CASSYRTSDREETQYF
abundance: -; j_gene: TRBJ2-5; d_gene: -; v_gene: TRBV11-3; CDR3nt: TGTGCCAGCAGCTTAGATCTGGGACAAAGCTACAATGAGCAGTACTTC; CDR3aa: CASSLDLGQSYNEQYF
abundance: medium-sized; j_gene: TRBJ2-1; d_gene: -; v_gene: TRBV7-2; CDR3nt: TGTGCCAGCAGTATTAAAGAGACCCAGTTCTTC; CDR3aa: CASSIKETQFF
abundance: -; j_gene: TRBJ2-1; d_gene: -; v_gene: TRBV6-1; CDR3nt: TGTGCCAGCAGTGAACCCGCACGGGCGGCCTACAATGAGCAGTTCTTC; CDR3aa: CASSEPARAAYNEQFF